This entry lists 21 T cell receptor beta chains sequenced from one sample in a study of T-cell memory formation after mild COVID-19. TCRdb called the 5' RACE reads again in MiXCR, with one record for every CDR3 protein. The sample consists of 340,000 or so distinct CDR3 sequences, approximately 13% of them appearing once. The sample consisted of PBMCs or a T cell subset sorted from them (not recorded which). These receptors were obtained from a man aged 18 to 29 who had mild COVID-19 (a few samples of this study predate the infection). Cell type and time point are not known.

A few counts support this clonotype. The rearrangement links TRBV20-1 to TRBJ1-5; TRBD1 aligns across 9 bases. Germline CDR1 reads DFQATT; CDR2 reads SNEGSKA (reference sequence). This CDR3 has 15 residues. The trim removed 3 bases at V and 6 bases at J, leaving 9 bases unmatched. The chain's CDR3 is CSASVRDRVGQPQHF. CDR3 in DNA: TGCAGTGCTAGCGTCCGGGACAGGGTCGGTCAGCCCCAGCATTTT.

The chain uses TRBV4-1 and TRBJ1-5; unclear D gene. Trimming removed 0 bases at V and 4 bases at J, with 10 bases between. The germline V gene encodes CDR1 MGHRA and CDR2 YSYEKL. This CDR3 is 15 amino acids long. The CDR3 loop reads CASSQENLGNQPQHF. The CDR3 nucleotides read TGCGCCAGCAGCCAAGAAAATTTAGGGAATCAGCCCCAGCATTTT.

This chain uses TRBV7-2 with TRBJ2-3; D remains unclear. The germline V and J ends were trimmed by 2 bases and 5 bases, with 8 bases remaining between them. Germline-derived CDR1 and CDR2 are SGHTA and FQGNSA. This CDR3 has 13 residues. CDR3 region: CASSLLFKDTQYF. CDR3 coding DNA: TGTGCCAGCAGCTTATTGTTCAAAGATACGCAGTATTTT.

This clonotype was seen a few times. The chain combines TRBV7-2 with TRBJ2-2, with D perhaps given as TRBD1 or TRBD2 (5 bases each). The germline V gene has CDR1 SGHTA and CDR2 FQGNSA. The V end lost 4 bases, the J end lost 0 bases, and 12 bases lay between the germline ends. The CDR3 has 16 residues. In nucleotides, the CDR3 is TGTGCCAGCAGCTCCTACGGGGCTGCGAACACCGGGGAGCTGTTTTTT. This codes for CASSSYGAANTGELFF.

This clonotype came up a few times. V gene TRBV4-1 combines with J gene TRBJ2-7; perhaps D is TRBD1 or TRBD2 (5 bases each). The germline V gene has CDR1 MGHRA and CDR2 YSYEKL. The CDR3 runs 17 residues. V lost 0 bases and J lost 5, with 20 bases in between. The CDR3 loop is CASSQDKREKQAHEQYF. As DNA, the CDR3 is TGCGCCAGCAGCCAAGATAAGAGGGAGAAACAGGCCCACGAGCAGTACTTC.

This clonotype was picked up a small number of times. V is TRBV5-4 and J is TRBJ2-5; tentatively, D is TRBD1 or TRBD2 (5 bases each). V was pared by 5 bases and J by 2 bases, with 16 bases between. The CDR3 has 15 residues. Per the germline V gene, CDR1 is SGHNT and CDR2 is YYREEE (reference sequence). In DNA, the CDR3 is TGTGCCAGCAGGGGGGAGCGGCAGAAACAAGAGACCCAGTACTTC. Protein product: CASRGERQKQETQYF.

This clonotype was found many times. The V call is TRBV7-6, the J call TRBJ2-7; 9 positions agree with TRBD1. The CDR3 contains 15 residues. J gave up 0 bases and V 6 bases, and 6 bases lay outside the gene matches. Germline V gene lookup returns CDR1 SGHVS and CDR2 FNYEAQ. This CDR3 reads CASRGQGPSSYEQYV. The CDR3 DNA follows: TGTGCCAGCAGGGGACAGGGCCCTAGCTCCTACGAGCAGTACGTC.

A few counts support this clonotype. The J gene is TRBJ1-4, the V gene TRBV6-5; 10 bases align to TRBD1. Germline assignment: CDR1 MNHEY and CDR2 SVGAGI. V was clipped by 0 bases and J by 4 bases; unmatched bases: 8. The CDR3 is 18 amino acids. The CDR3 bases are TGTGCCAGCAGTTACTCTGCCGGGACAGGGGAGTATAATGAAAAACTGTTTTTT. It is translated as CASSYSAGTGEYNEKLFF.

This clonotype was recorded at least ten times. The chain uses TRBV7-3 and TRBJ2-7; D might be TRBD2 (6 bases). This CDR3 is 13 amino acids long. Trimming removed 0 bases at V and 4 bases at J, with 7 bases between. Germline lookup yields CDR1 SGHTA and CDR2 FQGTGA. The CDR3 spells CASSLTAGYEQYF. CDR3 DNA sequence: TGTGCCAGCAGCTTAACGGCGGGATACGAGCAGTACTTC.

CDR3 sequence (DNA): TGTGCCAGCCAGGGGGCAGGGACAGATACGCAGTATTTT. This codes for CASQGAGTDTQYF. The chain employs TRBV28 and TRBJ2-3; 8 bases align to TRBD1. Germline CDR1 and CDR2: MDHEN and SYDVKM. The ends lost 8 bases at V and 3 bases at J; junction bases unmatched: 4. The CDR3 contains 13 residues.

The rearrangement uses TRBV7-2 and TRBJ1-2; D is ambiguous. CDR1 and CDR2 from the germline V gene are SGHTA and FQGNSA. CDR3 length: 12 residues. With 5 bases removed from V and 8 bases from J, the gap between germline ends came to 12 bases. CDR3 sequence: CASSATPGGYTF. The DNA for the CDR3 is TGTGCCAGCAGCGCGACGCCCGGCGGCTACACCTTC.

The V and J genes are TRBV27 and TRBJ2-4, with D uncertain. Germline values: CDR1 MNHEY, CDR2 SMNVEV (reference sequence). This CDR3 region has 17 residues. The V gene lost 0 bases and the J gene lost 2 bases, with 14 bases spanning the gap. This chain's CDR3 is CASSLSSGSYTKNIQYF. CDR3 coding DNA: TGTGCCAGCAGTTTATCATCTGGGTCTTATACCAAAAACATTCAGTACTTC.

V is TRBV7-2 and J is TRBJ2-1; 15 bases align to TRBD2. The CDR3 is made up of 16 amino acids. Germline V gives CDR1 SGHTA, CDR2 FQGNSA. Trimming took 4 bases from V and 4 from J; bases not matched to a gene: 2. The CDR3 region is CASSWGLAGGYNEQFF. CDR3 DNA: TGTGCCAGCAGCTGGGGACTAGCGGGGGGATACAATGAGCAGTTCTTC.

The CDR3 DNA follows: TGTGCCAGCGAGGCCGGTAACGGGGGGGTTTATGGCTACACCTTC. Protein sequence: CASEAGNGGVYGYTF. The J gene is TRBJ1-2, the V gene TRBV7-9; D is possibly TRBD1 (5 bases). Between the trimmed V and J ends, which lost 8 bases and 5 bases, there was a span of 21 bases. The length of the CDR3 is 15 residues. Germline V gene sequence: CDR1 SEHNR, CDR2 FQNEAQ (reference sequence).

This clonotype was seen only a few times. The CDR3, as DNA: TGTGCCAGTAGTATAGATCGACAGGGGGTCTACGAGCAGTACTTC. Protein sequence: CASSIDRQGVYEQYF. The rearrangement uses TRBV19 and TRBJ2-7, with 9 bases that match TRBD1. J was trimmed by 3 bases and V by 0 bases; bases with no gene match: 3. Per germline, CDR1 LNHDA and CDR2 SQIVND (reference sequence). CDR3 length equals 15 residues.

The chain couples TRBV12-3 or TRBV12-4 to TRBJ2-5, with TRBD1 matching 9 bases. The CDR3 consists of 17 residues. Unmatched junction bases numbered 16, after V lost 6 bases and J lost 5 bases. The CDR3 DNA reads as TGTGCCAGCAGACTAGGGACAGGGAACCCCCGGAGCGAGACCCAGTACTTC. Protein sequence: CASRLGTGNPRSETQYF.

This clonotype came up a few times. V is TRBV27 and J is TRBJ1-1, with D perhaps matching TRBD1 (6 bases). The CDR3 contains 15 residues. With 4 bases removed from V and 6 bases from J, the gap between germline ends came to 18 bases. Germline assignment: CDR1 MNHEY and CDR2 SMNVEV (reference sequence). The CDR3 region has the DNA TGTGCCAGCAGTTCACCTCTCACAGGGTACGCTGAAGCTTTCTTT. Its protein product is CASSSPLTGYAEAFF.

This clonotype was detected only a few times. V usage is TRBV29-1 and J usage is TRBJ2-7; D not resolved. This CDR3 spans 13 amino acids. Per the germline V gene, CDR1 is SQVTM and CDR2 is ANQGSEA. V was cut by 0 bases and J by 3 bases, with 9 bases left in between. The CDR3: CSVEDARFYEQYF. The CDR3 DNA sequence: TGCAGCGTTGAAGATGCTAGATTCTACGAGCAGTACTTC.

The chain uses TRBV4-2 and TRBJ1-2; TRBD1 aligns across 9 bases. CDR3 length equals 14 residues. Germline-derived CDR1 and CDR2 are LGHNA and YNFKEQ. Unmatched junction bases numbered 15, after V lost 11 bases and J lost 8 bases. The CDR3 coding sequence is TGTGCCGGGGGACCGGGACAGGGAGTAGGCGGCTACACCTTC. Translated: CAGGPGQGVGGYTF.

This clonotype came up a few times. A read error may be the cause here, since a much bigger clone is one base away. The V gene is TRBV5-6, the J gene TRBJ1-1; 12 nucleotides agree with TRBD1. The CDR3 sequence is 15 residues long. Germline CDR1 SGHDT, CDR2 YYEEEE. The junction had 10 bases not matched to a gene; V was cut back by 0 bases and J by 13 bases. CDR3 bases: TGTGCCAGCAGCTTGGTCGGGACAGGGGGCGCGGAGGTTTTCTTT. Translating gives CASSLVGTGGAEVFF.

This clonotype turned up a few times. This chain joins TRBV14 and TRBJ1-1, with a weak D call TRBD1 (6 bases). Between the trimmed V and J ends, which lost 3 bases and 11 bases, there was a span of 16 bases. Per the germline V gene, CDR1 is SGHDN and CDR2 is FVKESK. This CDR3 has 13 amino acids. CDR3 nucleotides: TGTGCCAGCAGCCAGGCTTGGGGACAAAGGGCTTTCTTT. It specifies CASSQAWGQRAFF.